A single T cell receptor beta chain is shown here with its context. This clone has a handful of counts. It has no known antigen specificity. Within one base of it there is no much larger clone, and no base qualities were kept. This specimen belongs to a study of blood T cell repertoires in COVID-19 (dated by TCRdb to about 2020). Describing the broader study: Collaborator samples came from the United States, Italy and Spain and covered acute and convalescent phases of COVID-19. The prospective study material was composed of cDNA or gDNA derived from T cells, B-cell-depleted T cells, or PBMCs. The dataset comprised deeply sampled blood TCRbeta repertoires from subjects exposed to, actively infected with, or recovered from COVID-19. The repertoires were released in a freely available public database intended as a resource for research on the immune response to SARS-CoV-2. The samples were drawn from the first 160 participants of the ongoing ImmuneRACE study and from more than 1,000 subjects provided by 6 global collaborators. Sample metadata almost always included a de-identified subject ID, COVID-19 status, age in years and sex. Where available, HLA class I and class II types were taken from metadata supplied by the sample provider and were not determined by assay-based typing.

What the authors observed across the whole study: How much clinical and demographic metadata was included differed by source and by participant, and the metadata was provided uncurated.

Whole blood was collected in K2EDTA tubes by collaborating institutions according to the institutions' own protocols. For TCRbeta analysis, collaborator samples were shipped as frozen whole blood, as isolated PBMCs, or as DNA extracted from either sample type. The cysteine opens and the phenylalanine closes a CDR3 of 17 amino acids. The retained sequence is limited to the CDR3, 51 bases, with the frame set at the first base. Ends trimmed: V by 4 bases, J by 4 bases; bases unmatched to a gene: 8. The germline V gene yields SGHDN for CDR1 and FVKESK for CDR2. TCRbeta CDR3 regions were amplified from genomic DNA by means of the immunoSEQ Assay, a bias-controlled multiplex PCR. The study's own analysis went as follows. Within the assay, amplification of reference gene primers was used to estimate how many nucleated cells each sample contained. To quantify the absolute abundance of each unique TCRbeta CDR3 rearrangement, sequence reads were collapsed and filtered. For each sample, productive Simpson clonality was calculated as the square root of Simpson's diversity index across productive rearrangements. TCRdb provides this immuneACCESS table in a form limited to in-frame rearrangements. Some clones are lacking; in checked studies, under half of them reflect an unresolved V gene, and why the rest are absent is not known. V, J and clone size reflect that table, while D and trimming were determined from the DNA. The sample profile shows over 120,000 clones; roughly 84% of them were found once. The top ten clones comprise 10% of the sample.

The receptor was derived from a man aged 60 to 69 with active or convalescent COVID-19. Sequencing used peripheral blood. The chain joins TRBV14 to TRBJ2-2; the junction holds 11 bases that match TRBD2. The encoded CDR3 is CASSPRTSGRLTGELFF. In nucleotide form, the sequence is TGTGCCAGCAGCCCAAGAACTAGCGGGAGACTCACCGGGGAGCTGTTTTTT. Outside the CDR3, residues come from the reference TRBV14 and TRBJ2-2 proteins, so the full variable domain is: EAGVTQFPSHSVIEKGQTVTLRCDPISGHDNLYWYRRVMGKEIKFLLHFVKESKQDESGMPNNRFLAERTGGTYSTLKVQPAELEDSGVYFCASSPRTSGRLTGELFFGEGSRLTVL.